The rows below give T cell receptor beta chains drawn from one sample of a study of blood T cells in healthy people across ages. TCRdb independently ran MiXCR on the 5' RACE reads; one entry per CDR3 protein. The data hold 850,000 to 1,300,000 distinct CDR3 sequences, with over 35% observed a single time. The sequencing input was blood. The receptors were gathered from a woman in her sixties or seventies in good health. Both conserved end residues are part of each CDR3. The D gene is left open where the match is weak. Expanded clones get a size class; other rows say once, few or many, or leave the size out.

>.|TRBD1|TRBV18|TRBJ2-7
TGTGCCAGCTCACCAATTTCTGGGACAGGTTACTACGAGCAGTACTTC
CASSPISGTGYYEQYF
>.|.|TRBV27|TRBJ1-2
TGTGCCAGCAGTCATAGGTTCGAGGAGGCTAACTATGGCTACACCTTC
CASSHRFEEANYGYTF
>.|.|TRBV30|TRBJ2-7
TGTGCCTGGGCCGACAGGCATACACCCTACGAGCAGTACTTC
CAWADRHTPYEQYF
>.|.|TRBV27|TRBJ2-3
TGTGCCCGCAGGCCTGGGGTAGGAGATACGCAGTATTTT
CARRPGVGDTQYF
>.|TRBD2|TRBV30|TRBJ2-1
TGTGCCTGGAGTGTAAGCGGGAGCCCACCCCAGTTCTTC
CAWSVSGSPPQFF
>.|.|TRBV5-1|TRBJ2-1
TGCGCCAGCAGGCTGGATCTGAGCTCCTACAATGAGCAGTTCTTC
CASRLDLSSYNEQFF
>.|TRBD2|TRBV7-2|TRBJ2-1
TGTGCCAGCAGCTTAGACGAGACTAGCGGTTTCAATGAGCAGTTCTTC
CASSLDETSGFNEQFF
>.|TRBD1|TRBV5-5|TRBJ2-7
TGTGCCAGCAGCTTACAGGGGGTCCTCTACGAGCAGTACTTC
CASSLQGVLYEQYF
>.|.|TRBV6-5|TRBJ2-4
TGTGCCAGCAGTCGGGCGGGTGGCATTCAGTACTTC
CASSRAGGIQYF
>many|.|TRBV27|TRBJ2-7
TGTGCCAGCAGTTTCAAGGACAGTGGGTACGAGCAGTACTTC
CASSFKDSGYEQYF
>.|.|TRBV4-1|TRBJ2-7
TGCGCCAGCAGCCAAAAACTCCAACAGGGACGCAACGAGCAGTACTTC
CASSQKLQQGRNEQYF
>.|.|TRBV18|TRBJ2-7
TGTGCCAGCTCACCACGGGTTGGCACGGGCCACGAGCAGTACTTC
CASSPRVGTGHEQYF
>few|TRBD1|TRBV12-3/TRBV12-4|TRBJ1-5
TGTGCCAGCAGTTTTCGGCAGGGGGCCTTTCAGCCCCAGCATTTT
CASSFRQGAFQPQHF
>.|.|TRBV5-5|TRBJ1-2
TGTGCCAGCAGCGTGGGGGGGCCGAAAGGCTACACCTTC
CASSVGGPKGYTF
>few|TRBD1|TRBV2|TRBJ1-2
TGTGCCAGTCCTCTTAGGACAGGGGGCGGCTATGGCTACACCTTC
CASPLRTGGGYGYTF
>few|.|TRBV20-1|TRBJ2-6
TGCAGTGCTAGGGGTCAACAGGGCTCTGGGGCCAACGTCCTGACTTTC
CSARGQQGSGANVLTF
>once|TRBD2|TRBV6-5|TRBJ2-2
TGTGCCAGCAGAGCTAGCGGGAGTGTAATCACCGGGGAGCTGTTTTTT
CASRASGSVITGELFF
>.|.|TRBV7-9|TRBJ1-4
TGTGCCAGCAGCTCTAGGGACCGGAGGGATGAAAAACTGTTTTTT
CASSSRDRRDEKLFF
>few|TRBD2|TRBV5-5|TRBJ2-7
TGTGCCAGCAGCTTGGCGACTAGCGGGATGAGCTCCTACGAGCAGTACTTC
CASSLATSGMSSYEQYF
>many|TRBD2|TRBV5-1|TRBJ2-1
TGTGCCAGCAGCCTAGCGGGAGGGGGGTACAATGAGCAGTTCTTC
CASSLAGGGYNEQFF
>once|TRBD1|TRBV20-1|TRBJ1-4
TGCAGTGCTACGGACAGGGGGCGGTCTAATGAAAAACTGTTTTTT
CSATDRGRSNEKLFF
>.|TRBD1|TRBV5-1|TRBJ2-1
TGCGCCAGCAGCTTAAACCGACAGGGAGTTTACCATGAGCAGTTCTTC
CASSLNRQGVYHEQFF
>.|.|TRBV20-1|TRBJ2-1
TGCAGTGCTAGAGATCAGAGAGCCTGGAGGACCTACAATGAGCAGTTCTTC
CSARDQRAWRTYNEQFF
>.|.|TRBV14|TRBJ1-6
TGTGCCAGCAGCCAAGGCGGTGGTCTGGGGGCGGTGGATTCACCCCTCCACTTT
CASSQGGGLGAVDSPLHF
>few|TRBD2|TRBV24-1|TRBJ2-3
TGTGCCACCAGTGATACGGGAGGACCCACAGATACGCAGTATTTT
CATSDTGGPTDTQYF
>once|.|TRBV7-6|TRBJ2-1
TGTGCCAGCAGCTCCACTCTCTCCTACAATGAGCAGTTCTTC
CASSSTLSYNEQFF
>once|.|TRBV14|TRBJ2-1
TGTGCCAGCAGCCAAGATGGTCCCGGCCCGGACAATGAGCAGTTCTTC
CASSQDGPGPDNEQFF
>.|.|TRBV4-1|TRBJ2-6
TGCGCCAGCAGCCAAGCGGGGGTTGGGGCCAACGTCCTGACTTTC
CASSQAGVGANVLTF
>.|TRBD2|TRBV6-5|TRBJ2-5
TGTGCCAGCAGTCGTAGCGGGAGAGGGGTAAAGACCCAGTACTTC
CASSRSGRGVKTQYF
>.|TRBD1|TRBV7-2|TRBJ2-2
TGTGCCAGCAGCCGGGACAGGTTAAACACCGGGGAGCTGTTTTTT
CASSRDRLNTGELFF
>.|.|TRBV27|TRBJ2-4
TGTGCCAGCGCCGGGACTACCGACAGGGGTAATTGGCAAAACATTCAGTACTTC
CASAGTTDRGNWQNIQYF
>few|.|TRBV27|TRBJ2-1
TGTGCCAGCAGTTTGGGGGGCCGTAACTACAATGAGCAGTTCTTC
CASSLGGRNYNEQFF
>.|.|TRBV27|TRBJ2-7
TGTGCCAGCAGTTTATCGCCGGGCACCGAGCAGTACTTC
CASSLSPGTEQYF
>.|.|TRBV25-1|TRBJ1-1
TGTGCCAGCAGTGAATATCAGGAAATAGCCACTGAAGCTTTCTTT
CASSEYQEIATEAFF
>.|.|TRBV14|TRBJ1-1
TGTGCCAGCAGTCGAGGGGGGGGGCGAGCGAACGGCGCTTTCTTT
CASSRGGGRANGAFF
>.|.|TRBV20-1|TRBJ2-5
TGCAGTGCTAGTGTTGTCTATTCCAAAGAGACCCAGTACTTC
CSASVVYSKETQYF
>.|TRBD2|TRBV5-1|TRBJ2-3
TGCGCCAGCAGCTTGGCCCTAGCGGGAGAGGATACGCAGTATTTT
CASSLALAGEDTQYF
>few|TRBD2|TRBV7-2|TRBJ2-3
TGTGCCAGCAGCCCCTACCCCGTGGGCGGGAGGACAGATACGCAGTATTTT
CASSPYPVGGRTDTQYF
>.|TRBD2|TRBV20-1|TRBJ2-1
TGCAGTGCTCAAACTAGCGGGAGGGCCAGTGAGCAGTTCTTC
CSAQTSGRASEQFF
>few|.|TRBV5-1|TRBJ2-7
TGCGTCACCAGAGCCGCGGGGCAGGCCTCCTACGAGCAGTACTTC
CVTRAAGQASYEQYF
>.|.|TRBV7-9|TRBJ1-2
TGTGCCAGCAGCCATCCGGAGAACTATGGCTACACCTTC
CASSHPENYGYTF
>.|.|TRBV12-3/TRBV12-4|TRBJ1-4
TGTGCCAGCAGTTTAGTCCGGGCGCGAGGCGAAAAACTGTTTTTT
CASSLVRARGEKLFF
>.|TRBD2|TRBV5-1|TRBJ2-6
TGCGCCAGCAGCCCTATTGGCGGGAGGACTGGGGCCAACGTCCTGACTTTC
CASSPIGGRTGANVLTF
>few|.|TRBV29-1|TRBJ2-1
TGCAGCGTCCCGAGGGACACGTACAATGAGCAGTTCTTC
CSVPRDTYNEQFF
>.|TRBD2|TRBV27|TRBJ2-5
TGTGCCAGCAGAAATCAAGCGGGAGGCCAAGAGACCCAGTACTTC
CASRNQAGGQETQYF
>few|.|TRBV12-3/TRBV12-4|TRBJ2-7
TGTGCCAGCACTATCGGCCACTCCTCCTACGAGCAGTACTTC
CASTIGHSSYEQYF
>.|.|TRBV4-2|TRBJ2-7
TGTGCCAGCAGCGCGCGACGGTCCTCCTACGAGCAGTACTTC
CASSARRSSYEQYF
>.|.|TRBV30|TRBJ1-2
TGTGCCTGGAGTCTGGGTTGGGAGGCTAACTATGGCTACACCTTC
CAWSLGWEANYGYTF
>few|TRBD1|TRBV14|TRBJ1-5
TGTGCCAGCCGCCCGGAGGACAGGGTTTCTTATAGCAATCAGCCCCAGCATTTT
CASRPEDRVSYSNQPQHF
>.|TRBD2|TRBV6-1|TRBJ2-5
TGTGCCAGCAGTAGGGGACTAGCGGCAGGGCGGGAGACCCAGTACTTC
CASSRGLAAGRETQYF
>once|TRBD1|TRBV5-1|TRBJ2-3
TGCGCCAGCAGCTTGGGGGACAGGAGTACTTATTTGGAACATAGCACACTCACAGATACGCAGTATTTT
CASSLGDRSTYLEHSTLTDTQYF
>.|.|TRBV25-1|TRBJ2-1
TGTGCCAGCAGTGAATCAAGTCTTCAGTTCTTC
CASSESSLQFF
>.|TRBD2|TRBV6-5|TRBJ2-3
TGTGCCAGCAAAATTGCTAGCGGGTGGACAGATACGCAGTATTTT
CASKIASGWTDTQYF
>.|.|TRBV4-2|TRBJ1-1
TGTGCCAGCAGCCAAGATCTAGGGCGGGGGGGAGCTTTCTTT
CASSQDLGRGGAFF
>.|TRBD2|TRBV7-6|TRBJ2-3
TGTGCCAGCAGCTCCGAGTGGTTAGCGGGAGTATTGGATACGCAGTATTTT
CASSSEWLAGVLDTQYF
>.|.|TRBV5-6|TRBJ2-7
TGTGCCAGCAGCTTGACGACAGACTACGAGCAGTACTTC
CASSLTTDYEQYF
>.|.|TRBV12-3/TRBV12-4|TRBJ2-7
TGTGCCAGTAGGCTCATGGGGGGCTCCTACAATGAGCAGTACTTC
CASRLMGGSYNEQYF